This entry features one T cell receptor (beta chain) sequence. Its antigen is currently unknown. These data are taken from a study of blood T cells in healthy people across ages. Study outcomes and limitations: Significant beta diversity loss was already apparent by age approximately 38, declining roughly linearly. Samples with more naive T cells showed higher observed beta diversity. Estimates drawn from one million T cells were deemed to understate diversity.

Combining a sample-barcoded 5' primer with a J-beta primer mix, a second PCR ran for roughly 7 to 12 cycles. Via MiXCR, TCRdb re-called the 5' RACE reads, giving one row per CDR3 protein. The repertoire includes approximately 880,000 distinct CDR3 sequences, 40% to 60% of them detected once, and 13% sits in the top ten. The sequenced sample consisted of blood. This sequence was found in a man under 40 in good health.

The CDR3 coding sequence is TGCAGTGCTAGACCACCGACAGGGGGTTGGAATCAGCCCCAGCATTTT. It specifies CSARPPTGGWNQPQHF. The gene calls are TRBV20-1 and TRBJ1-5; 9 nucleotides agree with TRBD1. This CDR3 has 16 amino acids. Germline V lookup: CDR1 DFQATT, CDR2 SNEGSKA (reference sequence). V dropped 2 bases and J dropped 4; count of bases not matched to a gene: 9.